This T cell receptor (beta chain) appears in the sequencing data of a study of blood T cells in healthy people across ages. With 1 base clipped from V and 0 bases from J, the junction kept 3 bases outside the gene matches. CDR1 and CDR2 from the germline V gene are MDHEN and SYDVKM. CDR3 length: 16 residues. Primed by a sample-barcoded 5' primer and a J-beta primer mix, a second PCR proceeded for about 6 to 12 cycles. TCRdb recomputed calls from the 5' RACE reads with MiXCR, one row per CDR3 protein. The table shows roughly 1,700,000 distinct CDR3 sequences, with roughly 27% occurring only once. This clonotype was seen repeatedly, ten times or more.

The rearrangement links TRBV28 to TRBJ2-7, with 10 nucleotides matching TRBD2. What was sequenced was blood. The sequence derives from a woman aged 25 to 39 in good health. The CDR3 sequence: CASSLFGTSASYEQYF. The CDR3 DNA sequence: TGTGCCAGCAGTTTATTCGGGACTAGCGCCTCCTACGAGCAGTACTTC.